Sequencing of this TCR beta chain was carried out in a study of T cell responses to AZD1222 COVID-19 vaccine. The method was immunoSEQ multiplex PCR; TCRdb's version includes in-frame clones alone and lacks a portion of them. The sample carries nearly 110,000 clones, roughly 87% recorded once. Germline V gene sequence: CDR1 LGHNA, CDR2 YNFKEQ. V was clipped by 0 bases and J by 7 bases, with 9 bases between them. The CDR3 runs 14 residues. The J gene is TRBJ2-2, the V gene TRBV4-2; D is possibly TRBD2 (5 bases). This TCR was sampled from an adult who received the AZD1222 COVID-19 vaccine. The sample here was peripheral blood, taken 28 days after the second AZD1222 dose. CDR3 DNA: TGTGCCAGCAGCCAAGATCTAACTAGCGGGGAGCTGTTTTTT. Protein: CASSQDLTSGELFF.